This passage covers 28 T cell receptor beta chains from one sample sequenced in a study of blood T cell repertoires in COVID-19. TCRdb keeps only in-frame clones here, not all; method: immunoSEQ multiplex PCR. In the table there are about 180,000 clones, approximately 86% of which are singletons. Sequencing used peripheral blood. Source of these receptors: a man aged 50 to 60 with active or convalescent COVID-19.

Regarding this clone: Other DNA sequences in this sample translate to the same CDR3. J is TRBJ2-3 and V is TRBV7-3; tentative D call: TRBD2 (6 bases). Trimming pared 6 bases from V and 0 bases from J, leaving 10 bases between. CDR1 is SGHTA, CDR2 FQGTGA, per germline. The CDR3 has 14 residues. This CDR3 is CASSPTSSTDTQYF. The CDR3 coding sequence is TGTGCCAGCAGTCCAACTAGCAGCACAGATACGCAGTATTTT.

This chain connects TRBV2 to TRBJ1-5; D call uncertain. Germline CDR1 and CDR2: SNHLY and FYNNEI. With 1 base removed from V and 2 bases from J, the gap between germline ends came to 6 bases. The CDR3 consists of 14 residues. Here the CDR3 reads CASSEGSGNQPQHF. The CDR3 DNA follows: TGTGCCAGCAGTGAAGGGTCGGGCAATCAGCCCCAGCATTTT.

The rearrangement links TRBV9 to TRBJ1-4, with D possibly matching TRBD1 (5 bases). Germline V lookup: CDR1 SGDLS, CDR2 YYNGEE. Between the trimmed V and J ends, which lost 8 bases and 1 base, there was a span of 18 bases. This CDR3 comprises 16 residues. The DNA of the CDR3 is TGTGCCAGTTCACTATGGCAGGGTGAAACTAATGAAAAACTGTTTTTT. Its protein product is CASSLWQGETNEKLFF.

Only one count was recorded for this clone. CDR3 region: CASSPQGHDGETQYF. The CDR3 bases are TGTGCCAGCAGCCCCCAGGGACACGACGGGGAGACCCAGTACTTC. J is TRBJ2-5 and V is TRBV7-3, with TRBD1 as a possible D gene (6 bases). CDR3 length: 15 residues. Germline CDR1 reads SGHTA; CDR2 reads FQGTGA. V lost 5 bases and J 5 bases, leaving 18 bases between the germline ends.

The CDR3 DNA reads as TGTGCCAGCAGCTTAAATCCCTGGACTAGCGGGGGAAAGGACGAGCAGTACTTC. Protein: CASSLNPWTSGGKDEQYF. V usage is TRBV7-9 and J usage is TRBJ2-7, with 13 bases aligning to TRBD2. CDR1 SEHNR and CDR2 FQNEAQ come from the germline V gene (reference sequence). The CDR3 contains 18 residues. With V trimmed by 2 bases and J by 5 bases, 12 bases remained unmatched.

This rearrangement joins TRBV14 to TRBJ2-7; D is uncertain. Trimming removed 0 bases at V and 5 bases at J, with 11 bases between. This CDR3 region has 14 residues. Germline CDR1 reads SGHDN; CDR2 reads FVKESK. As DNA, the CDR3 is TGTGCCAGCAGCCAAGAGTACTCGAGCGACGAGCAGTACTTC. Protein: CASSQEYSSDEQYF.

The J gene is TRBJ2-1, the V gene TRBV9, with D possibly TRBD2 on 5 matching bases. Trimming shortened V by 4 bases and J by 6 bases, and 14 bases separated the two germline ends. Germline lookup yields CDR1 SGDLS and CDR2 YYNGEE. This CDR3 spans 14 amino acids. The CDR3 DNA is TGTGCCAGCAGCTCCACGACTATTTCCAATGAGCAGTTCTTC. This sequence encodes CASSSTTISNEQFF.

V is TRBV5-1 and J is TRBJ1-3; D might be TRBD1 (6 bases). Trimming removed 3 bases from V and 0 bases from J, with 13 bases in between. The CDR3 covers 16 residues. Germline loops: CDR1 SGHRS, CDR2 YFSETQ. The CDR3 sequence: CASSSDRQASGNTIYF. CDR3 in DNA: TGCGCCAGCAGCTCGGACAGACAGGCCTCTGGAAACACCATATATTTT.

This chain connects TRBV24-1 to TRBJ2-1; 10 nucleotides match TRBD1. The CDR3 is made up of 16 amino acids. CDR1 KGHDR and CDR2 SFDVKD come from the germline V gene. V was pared by 4 bases and J by 7 bases, with 9 bases of the junction left unmatched. CDR3 residues: CATSESDRGLRNEQFF. CDR3 bases: TGTGCCACCAGTGAATCTGACAGGGGGCTTAGGAATGAGCAGTTCTTC.

The CDR3 DNA sequence: TGTGCCAGCAGGGGTGGCGGGACCTACAATGAGCAGTTCTTC. It specifies CASRGGGTYNEQFF. The J gene is TRBJ2-1, the V gene TRBV28, with D perhaps matching TRBD2 (6 bases). The length of the CDR3 is 14 residues. Trimming removed 6 bases at V and 2 bases at J, with 11 bases between. The germline V gene encodes CDR1 MDHEN and CDR2 SYDVKM.

This clone showed up just a few times. The CDR3 DNA reads as TGCAGCGCAGGAGACAGTCCCTACGAGCAGTACTTC. This encodes CSAGDSPYEQYF. The rearrangement joins TRBV29-1 to TRBJ2-7; D is perhaps TRBD1 (5 bases). This CDR3 region has 12 residues. Germline V gene data show CDR1 as SQVTM and CDR2 as ANQGSEA. Trimming cost V 7 bases and J 2 bases, with 12 bases left between them.

The chain joins TRBV5-4 to TRBJ2-2; no firm D call. The CDR3 contains 15 residues. Trimming stripped 3 bases from V and 0 bases from J, with 9 bases between. Germline V gene data show CDR1 as SGHNT and CDR2 as YYREEE (reference sequence). The CDR3 here is CASSSGGSNTGELFF. CDR3 in DNA: TGTGCCAGCAGCTCGGGTGGGTCGAACACCGGGGAGCTGTTTTTT.

This clone has only a few counts. The chain uses TRBV6-4 and TRBJ1-2; no firm D call. CDR1 is MRHNA, CDR2 SNTAGT, per germline. This CDR3 is 13 amino acids long. The ends were cut back, 0 bases at V and 6 bases at J, with 8 bases in the middle. CDR3 amino acids: CASSDSERNGYTF. CDR3 in DNA: TGTGCCAGCAGTGACTCGGAGAGGAATGGCTACACCTTC.

The J gene is TRBJ2-1, the V gene TRBV27; 7 nucleotides line up with TRBD1. This CDR3 region has 14 residues. V lost 8 bases to trimming and J lost 7 bases; unmatched junction nucleotides: 11. Germline loops: CDR1 MNHEY, CDR2 SMNVEV (reference sequence). In nucleotides, the CDR3 is TGTGCCAGCGAGAGTGGCAGGGGGTGGAATGAGCAGTTCTTC. Translated: CASESGRGWNEQFF.

The J gene is TRBJ1-1, the V gene TRBV18; no clear D gene. Germline V gives CDR1 KGHSH, CDR2 LQKENI. The V end lost 3 bases, the J end lost 6 bases, and 14 bases lay between the germline ends. This CDR3 contains 14 residues. CDR3 sequence: CASSPGTEVSEAFF. CDR3 DNA: TGTGCCAGCTCACCGGGTACGGAGGTATCTGAAGCTTTCTTT.

The chain combines TRBV14 with TRBJ1-4; maybe TRBD1 (5 bases). Trimming cost V 6 bases and J 8 bases, with 25 bases left between them. Germline assignment: CDR1 SGHDN and CDR2 FVKESK. There are 17 residues in the CDR3. The CDR3 nucleotides are TGTGCCAGCAGAACACTCTCGAGCCGGGGGGTAGAAGAAAAACTGTTTTTT. This gives the protein CASRTLSSRGVEEKLFF.

The CDR3 nucleotides are TGTGCCAGCAGTTTAGGGAGGGTGGGGATCTCCTACGAGCAGTACTTC. Amino acid sequence: CASSLGRVGISYEQYF. The chain employs TRBV27 and TRBJ2-7; TRBD2 aligns across 7 bases. The length of the CDR3 is 16 residues. V dropped 2 bases and J dropped 0; count of bases not matched to a gene: 7. Germline assignment: CDR1 MNHEY and CDR2 SMNVEV (reference sequence).

J is TRBJ1-1 and V is TRBV12-3 or TRBV12-4; D call uncertain. This CDR3 contains 13 residues. V was pared by 3 bases and J by 1 base, with 6 bases between. The CDR3 is CASSFGQNTEAFF. CDR3 DNA sequence: TGTGCCAGCAGTTTTGGGCAGAACACTGAAGCTTTCTTT.

The chain links TRBV10-3 to TRBJ2-7, with D perhaps TRBD1 (5 bases). V lost 5 bases and J lost 5, with 16 bases in between. The CDR3 runs 14 residues. Germline V gene data show CDR1 as ENHRY and CDR2 as SYGVKD. The CDR3 DNA follows: TGTGCCATCAGTCTTGACAGCTCCGAGGACGAGCAGTACTTC. It encodes CAISLDSSEDEQYF.

The chain carries TRBV5-1 and TRBJ1-2; 12 bases match TRBD1. Trimming removed 2 bases from V and 8 bases from J; junction bases left unmatched: 7. This CDR3 region has 15 residues. In germline, CDR1 is SGHRS, CDR2 YFSETQ. The CDR3 region has the DNA TGCGCCAGCAGCTTTTCGGGACAGGGGGCGGAGGGCTACACCTTC. This codes for CASSFSGQGAEGYTF. The full variable domain, in which reference TRBV5-1 and TRBJ1-2 provide the parts outside the CDR3, is KAGVTQTPRYLIKTRGQQVTLSCSPISGHRSVSWYQQTPGQGLQFLFEYFSETQRNKGNFPGRFSGRQFSNSRSEMNVSTLELGDSALYLCASSFSGQGAEGYTFGSGTRLTVV.

This clone was counted a few times. V gene TRBV6-2 or TRBV6-3 combines with J gene TRBJ2-1, with TRBD2 matching over 11 bases. The CDR3 is made up of 15 amino acids. The germline V gene encodes CDR1 MNHEY and CDR2 SVGEGT. J gave up 8 bases and V 1 base, and 4 bases lay outside the gene matches. This CDR3 reads CASSYLLAGGDEQFF. CDR3 bases: TGTGCCAGCAGTTACTTGTTAGCGGGGGGGGATGAGCAGTTCTTC.

The CDR3 loop reads CASSPQKHGSTDTQYF. CDR3 coding DNA: TGTGCCAGCAGCCCACAGAAGCATGGGTCCACAGATACGCAGTATTTT. The chain joins TRBV7-2 to TRBJ2-3; D unresolved. This CDR3 has 16 residues. V was trimmed by 5 bases and J by 2 bases, leaving 17 bases between them. Per the germline V gene, CDR1 is SGHTA and CDR2 is FQGNSA.

The genes are TRBV15 and TRBJ2-3, with D uncertain. In germline, CDR1 is LNHNV, CDR2 YYDKDF (reference sequence). The length of the CDR3 is 15 residues. Trimming pared 3 bases from V and 0 bases from J, leaving 10 bases between. CDR3 nucleotides: TGTGCCACCAGCAGCAAGCTATCTAGCACAGATACGCAGTATTTT. Encoded protein: CATSSKLSSTDTQYF. Looking up the rest from reference TRBV15 and TRBJ2-3 gives the full variable domain: DAMVIQNPRYQVTQFGKPVTLSCSQTLNHNVMYWYQQKSSQAPKLLFHYYDKDFNNEADTPDNFQSRRPNTSFCFLDIRSPGLGDTAMYLCATSSKLSSTDTQYFGPGTRLTVL.

CDR3 region: CASSQDPPRGDKDTQYF. DNA of the CDR3: TGTGCCAGCAGCCAAGATCCCCCGCGGGGCGATAAAGATACGCAGTATTTT. The J gene is TRBJ2-3, the V gene TRBV14; tentative D call: TRBD2 (6 bases). This CDR3 has 17 amino acids. V lost 0 bases to trimming and J lost 5 bases, with 18 bases between them. CDR1 and CDR2 from the germline V gene are SGHDN and FVKESK.

The V call is TRBV5-1, the J call TRBJ2-7; a weak D match, TRBD1 (5 bases). There are 13 residues in the CDR3. V dropped 4 bases and J dropped 0 bases, with 8 bases sitting between them. Germline V gives CDR1 SGHRS, CDR2 YFSETQ. The chain's CDR3 is CASSVDNSYEQYF. CDR3 nucleotides: TGCGCCAGCAGCGTGGACAACTCCTACGAGCAGTACTTC.

The V call is TRBV4-2, the J call TRBJ2-1; TRBD2 aligns across 12 bases. V lost 0 bases and J lost 6; bases outside the gene matches: 18. Per germline, CDR1 LGHNA and CDR2 YNFKEQ. There are 21 residues in the CDR3. The CDR3 DNA reads TGTGCCAGCAGCCAAGAATGGGCAGAGGGCCTAGCGGGAGGGCCTGCCAATGAGCAGTTCTTC. Translated: CASSQEWAEGLAGGPANEQFF.

To note about this clone: Within the sample, other DNA sequences also encode this same CDR3. This sequence joins TRBV5-1 and TRBJ2-7, with TRBD1 matching 9 bases. The CDR3 covers 15 residues. V dropped 2 bases and J dropped 3; count of bases not matched to a gene: 6. CDR1 and CDR2 from the germline V gene are SGHRS and YFSETQ. CDR3 amino acids: CASSFGGTGFYEQYF. As DNA, the CDR3 is TGCGCCAGCAGCTTTGGGGGGACAGGGTTCTACGAGCAGTACTTC.

The V gene is TRBV29-1, the J gene TRBJ2-2; maybe TRBD1 (6 bases). Per germline, CDR1 SQVTM and CDR2 ANQGSEA. The CDR3 has 13 residues. V lost 4 bases and J lost 6, with 12 bases in between. The CDR3 sequence is CSVARGRAGELFF. CDR3 coding DNA: TGCAGCGTTGCCAGGGGCAGGGCCGGGGAGCTGTTTTTT.